This T cell receptor (beta chain) derives from a study of cytomegalovirus exposure and HLA in healthy donors. A multiplex PCR was run with 60 Vbeta primers and 13 Jbeta primers. Only in-frame clones appear in the TCRdb table, and some are missing; sequencing was by immunoSEQ multiplex PCR. The table has about 89,000 clones, over 65% seen once; the top ten hold about 1.8%. V gave up 2 bases and J gave up 5 bases, with 10 bases separating them. Looked up from germline, CDR1 is MNHNY and CDR2 is SVGAGI (reference sequence). CDR3 length equals 13 residues. The clonotype was recovered from a male donor in good health and CMV-seronegative. The rearrangement uses TRBV6-6 and TRBJ2-7; D unclear. The sequenced sample consisted of PBMCs. The CDR3: CASSYGLGNEQYF. The CDR3, as DNA: TGTGCCAGCAGTTACGGGCTGGGTAACGAGCAGTACTTC.